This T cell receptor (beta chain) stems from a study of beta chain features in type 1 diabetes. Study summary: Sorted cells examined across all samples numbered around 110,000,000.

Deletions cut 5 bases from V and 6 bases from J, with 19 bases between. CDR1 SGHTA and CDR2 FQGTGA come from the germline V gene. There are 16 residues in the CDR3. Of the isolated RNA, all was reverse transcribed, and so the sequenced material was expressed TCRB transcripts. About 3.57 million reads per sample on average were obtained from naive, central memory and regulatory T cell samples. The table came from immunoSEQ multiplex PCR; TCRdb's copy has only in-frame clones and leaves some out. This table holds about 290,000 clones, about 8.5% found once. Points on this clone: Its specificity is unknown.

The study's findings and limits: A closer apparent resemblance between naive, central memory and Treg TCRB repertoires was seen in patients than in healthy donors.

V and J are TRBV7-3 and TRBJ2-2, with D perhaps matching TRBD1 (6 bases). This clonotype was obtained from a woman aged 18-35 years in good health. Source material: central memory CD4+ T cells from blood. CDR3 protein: CASSPQIQGLSGELFF. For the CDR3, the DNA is TGTGCCAGCAGCCCTCAAATACAGGGTCTTTCCGGGGAGCTGTTTTTT.